These 18 T cell receptor beta chains share one sample of origin, sequenced in a study of radiation and T cells in renal cell carcinoma. The time point: baseline pretreatment blood. Treatment reported: 15 Gy SBRT to primary tumor, nephrectomy 4 weeks later. The table came from immunoSEQ multiplex PCR; TCRdb's copy has only in-frame clones and leaves some out. The sample lists about 95,000 clones; 86% were seen once. Sequenced here: blood, sampled from a patient whose treatment included radiotherapy and nephrectomy. The receptors derive from a man aged 45-65 years with renal cell carcinoma.

V and J are TRBV10-3 and TRBJ1-3; no definite D call. V dropped 6 bases and J dropped 2 bases, with 17 bases sitting between them. CDR1 is ENHRY, CDR2 SYGVKD, per germline. This CDR3 spans 16 amino acids. CDR3 residues: CAISKHPDGTGNTIYF. The CDR3 DNA reads TGTGCCATCAGCAAACACCCTGACGGGACTGGAAACACCATATATTTT.

CDR3 DNA sequence: TGTGCCAGCAGTTTAAGTGGGGAAAAACTGTTTTTT. Its protein product is CASSLSGEKLFF. The chain couples TRBV28 to TRBJ1-4; no definite D call. CDR1 and CDR2 from the germline V gene are MDHEN and SYDVKM. Trimming removed 2 bases at V and 8 bases at J, with 6 bases between. The length of the CDR3 is 12 residues. Full variable domain (outside the CDR3, taken from reference TRBV28 and TRBJ1-4): DVKVTQSSRYLVKRTGEKVFLECVQDMDHENMFWYRQDPGLGLRLIYFSYDVKMKEKGDIPEGYSVSREKKERFSLILESASTNQTSMYLCASSLSGEKLFFGSGTQLSVL.

The chain combines TRBV19 with TRBJ2-1; TRBD2 matches 8 bases. Germline lookup yields CDR1 LNHDA and CDR2 SQIVND (reference sequence). The junction had 10 bases not matched to a gene; V was cut back by 7 bases and J by 2 bases. This CDR3 comprises 16 residues. CDR3 region: CASTKVRGAAYNEQFF. The CDR3 DNA is TGTGCCAGTACCAAAGTGCGGGGGGCGGCCTACAATGAGCAGTTCTTC.

The rearrangement uses TRBV5-6 and TRBJ2-5; 9 positions match TRBD1. The V gene end was trimmed by 4 bases and the J gene end by 9 bases; junction bases not matched to a gene: 4. The CDR3 sequence is 12 residues long. The germline V gene encodes CDR1 SGHDT and CDR2 YYEEEE. The CDR3 sequence: CASSLDRGSQYF. The CDR3 nucleotides read TGTGCCAGCAGCCTGGACAGGGGCTCCCAGTACTTC.

Only one count was recorded for this clone. The chain has TRBV5-1 and TRBJ2-5; D possibly uses TRBD1 or TRBD2 (5 bases each). V was cut by 1 base and J by 5 bases, with 12 bases left in between. The germline CDR1 and CDR2 sequences are SGHRS and YFSETQ. The CDR3 runs to 14 residues. The CDR3 here is CASSLLRGSETQYF. CDR3 in DNA: TGCGCCAGCAGCTTGTTGAGGGGCTCGGAGACCCAGTACTTC.

This chain joins TRBV19 and TRBJ2-2, with D uncertain. The V gene's germline CDR1 is LNHDA and CDR2 SQIVND (reference sequence). Trimming took 5 bases from V and 6 from J, leaving 13 bases between them. The CDR3 is 14 residues long. The CDR3, as DNA: TGTGCCAGTAGTCCCCGGTTTCAGCCCGGGGAGCTGTTTTTT. Translated: CASSPRFQPGELFF.

This clone was counted a few times. V usage is TRBV5-1 and J usage is TRBJ1-6; TRBD1 is a possible D gene (5 bases). Germline CDR1 is SGHRS and CDR2 is YFSETQ. The CDR3 loop spans 14 amino acids. V lost 0 bases and J lost 9, with 10 bases in between. CDR3 residues: CASSLEGRTSPLHF. CDR3 DNA sequence: TGCGCCAGCAGCTTGGAGGGACGGACTTCACCCCTCCACTTT.

This CDR3 is CASSVLGGLLTNEQFF. The CDR3, as DNA: TGTGCCAGTAGTGTCCTAGGTGGACTCCTCACAAATGAGCAGTTCTTC. The chain is built from TRBV19 and TRBJ2-1; maybe TRBD2 (5 bases). The CDR3 runs to 16 residues. Trimming removed 5 bases from V and 7 bases from J, with 21 bases in between. Germline loops: CDR1 LNHDA, CDR2 SQIVND (reference sequence).

The genes are TRBV5-5 and TRBJ1-5, with D maybe TRBD1 (6 bases). Germline V gene lookup returns CDR1 SGHKS and CDR2 YYEKEE (reference sequence). The V end lost 3 bases, the J end lost 3 bases, and 22 bases lay between the germline ends. This CDR3 is 18 amino acids long. The CDR3 reads CASSSRVAVGANNQPQHF. The DNA for the CDR3 is TGTGCCAGCAGCTCCAGGGTTGCGGTGGGGGCTAACAATCAGCCCCAGCATTTT.

The chain links TRBV19 to TRBJ2-2; D may be TRBD2 (6 bases). The CDR3 contains 16 residues. Trimming took off 1 base at V and 3 bases at J, with 12 bases between the two ends. The germline CDR1 and CDR2 sequences are LNHDA and SQIVND (reference sequence). The CDR3 sequence: CASSIGGITDTGELFF. Here the CDR3 DNA reads TGTGCCAGTAGTATAGGCGGGATTACGGACACCGGGGAGCTGTTTTTT.

V gene TRBV10-3 combines with J gene TRBJ2-7, with D perhaps matching TRBD1 or TRBD2 (5 bases each). Between the trimmed V and J ends, which lost 5 bases and 0 bases, there was a span of 11 bases. The CDR3 runs 14 residues. Germline-derived CDR1 and CDR2 are ENHRY and SYGVKD. The CDR3 bases are TGTGCCATCAGTACCACGGGACGCTCCTACGAGCAGTACTTC. It codes for CAISTTGRSYEQYF.

The J gene is TRBJ1-5, the V gene TRBV6-1; 8 nucleotides line up with TRBD1. This CDR3 comprises 15 residues. The junction had 13 bases not matched to a gene; V was cut back by 4 bases and J by 11 bases. Germline V gives CDR1 MNHNS, CDR2 SASEGT. The CDR3 DNA sequence: TGTGCCAGCAGTGTCGCGACAGGGGAATCCTTGTCCCAGCATTTT. This gives the protein CASSVATGESLSQHF.

The gene calls are TRBV30 and TRBJ2-5; maybe TRBD2 (7 bases). With the DNA end fitting TRBJ2-7 better, the J assignment may be wrong. The germline gives CDR1 GTSNPN, CDR2 SVGIG (reference sequence). The CDR3 has 16 residues. CDR3 DNA sequence: TGTGCCTGGAGTCGTCTAGGGAGGGGGGATTCCTACGAGCAGTACTTC. Translating gives CAWSRLGRGDSYEQYF.

The J gene is TRBJ2-3, the V gene TRBV7-8; 9 nucleotides line up with TRBD2. Trimming removed 5 bases from V and 6 bases from J; junction bases left unmatched: 18. CDR1 and CDR2 (germline): SGHVS, FQNEAQ. This CDR3 is 18 amino acids long. CDR3 DNA: TGTGCCAGCAGCCGGGGGGCGCGGGAGGGCCGCCCCAGGGATACGCAGTATTTT. It codes for CASSRGAREGRPRDTQYF.

CDR3 in DNA: TGTGCCAGCAGCTTGGGGGTAAGAAGGGACTACAATGAGCAGTTCTTC. Its translation is CASSLGVRRDYNEQFF. The chain combines TRBV5-8 with TRBJ2-1; no clear D gene. Germline V lookup: CDR1 SGHTS, CDR2 YDEGEE. The germline V and J ends were trimmed by 0 bases and 3 bases, with 13 bases remaining between them. This CDR3 comprises 16 residues. Looking up the rest from reference TRBV5-8 and TRBJ2-1 gives the full variable domain: EAGVTQSPTHLIKTRGQQATLRCSPISGHTSVYWYQQALGLGLQFLLWYDEGEERNRGNFPPRFSGRQFPNYSSELNVNALELEDSALYLCASSLGVRRDYNEQFFGPGTRLTVL.

The chain is built from TRBV19 and TRBJ1-1; 8 nucleotides line up with TRBD1. Germline trimming cut 5 bases from V and 10 bases from J; bases unmatched to any gene: 12. This CDR3 region has 14 residues. CDR1 and CDR2 from the germline V gene are LNHDA and SQIVND (reference sequence). The CDR3 sequence is CASSVQGASTGAFF. CDR3 in DNA: TGTGCCAGTAGTGTCCAGGGGGCCTCCACGGGAGCTTTCTTT.

V usage is TRBV18 and J usage is TRBJ2-2, with 15 bases aligning to TRBD2. The CDR3 runs to 22 residues. The V gene's germline CDR1 is KGHSH and CDR2 LQKENI. The V segment lost 0 bases and the J segment 0 bases; nucleotides outside the gene matches: 11. The CDR3 nucleotides are TGTGCCAGCTCACCACCTCTAGGACTAGCGGGGGGGCTGTTCGCGAACACCGGGGAGCTGTTTTTT. Translation gives CASSPPLGLAGGLFANTGELFF.

The chain employs TRBV6-1 and TRBJ2-1, with TRBD2 matching over 10 bases. Germline V gene data show CDR1 as MNHNS and CDR2 as SASEGT. The CDR3 has 15 residues. Trimming removed 7 bases from V and 9 bases from J; junction bases left unmatched: 12. The CDR3 bases are TGTGCCAGCACAGAAGCGGGAGGGCCGCTGGGTGAGCAGTTCTTC. This translates into CASTEAGGPLGEQFF.